This T cell receptor beta chain was sequenced during a study of blood T cell repertoires in COVID-19. On the study more broadly: Some COVID-19 samples were acute and others convalescent; all came from the United States, Italy and Spain.

In the source study's methods: Reference gene primer amplification gave nucleated cell count estimates. Using immunoSEQ multiplex PCR, the repertoire was profiled, and TCRdb retains in-frame clones only, with some absent. V, J and clone size are taken as reported in that table, and D and trimming were inferred from the DNA itself. The table has 75,000 to 90,000 clones, approximately 80% seen once; the top ten hold about 12%. This CDR3 has 18 amino acids. The V gene's germline CDR1 is MNHNS and CDR2 SASEGT. V lost 6 bases, J lost 0 bases, and 12 bases stayed unmatched. The chain has TRBV6-1 and TRBJ2-3, with TRBD2 matching 10 bases. The material sequenced was peripheral blood. The receptor comes from a woman in her 40s with active or convalescent COVID-19. The CDR3 coding sequence is TGTGCCAGCAGCGAACGGAGCGGGAGGGATTCAAGCACAGATACGCAGTATTTT. As protein: CASSERSGRDSSTDTQYF.